Included here is one T cell receptor (beta chain) sequence, with context. The use of a sample-barcoded 5' primer and a J-beta primer mix characterized a second PCR of 7 to 11 cycles. TCRdb used MiXCR to reprocess the 5' RACE reads, holding one entry per CDR3 protein. The repertoire consists of 600,000 to 1,000,000 distinct CDR3 sequences, with over 45% occurring once and the leading ten covering roughly 20%. The individuals who served as donors were healthy Caucasians living in Russia, aged about 6 to 100. The data derive from a study of blood T cells in healthy people across ages. Sequencing used blood. The source of this sequence is a young man in good health.

The CDR3 DNA reads TGTGCCAGCAGGATAACTAGCGGGAGACGAGAGACCCAGTACTTC. Its translation is CASRITSGRRETQYF. This rearrangement joins TRBV11-2 to TRBJ2-7, with TRBD2 identical over 11 bases. The closer fit of TRBJ2-5 to the DNA end suggests the J call may be wrong. The germline V gene encodes CDR1 SGHAT and CDR2 FQNNGV. The CDR3 covers 15 residues.